The 31 T cell receptor beta chains below all came from one sample that was sequenced in a study of blood T cell repertoires in COVID-19. Assay used: immunoSEQ multiplex PCR; TCRdb lists only in-frame clones, some missing. The sample has around 250,000 clones, approximately 85% seen once. Source material: PBMCs or T cells enriched from blood (not recorded which). The origin of the receptors is a woman between 45 and 60 years old who had recovered from COVID-19.

The CDR3 nucleotides are TGTGCCAGCAGTTCTGCCGGGACAGGGGTTTGGCTGACGAACACTGAAGCTTTCTTT. Translating it yields CASSSAGTGVWLTNTEAFF. The genes are TRBV2 and TRBJ1-1; 10 nucleotides agree with TRBD1. Trimming cost V 5 bases and J 1 base; bases outside gene matches: 16. Germline V gene data show CDR1 as SNHLY and CDR2 as FYNNEI. This CDR3 contains 19 residues.

The chain uses TRBV2 and TRBJ1-6; D perhaps matches TRBD1 (5 bases). V lost 2 bases and J lost 9, with 11 bases in between. CDR3 length equals 14 residues. In germline, CDR1 is SNHLY, CDR2 FYNNEI. In DNA form, the CDR3 reads TGTGCCAGCAGTGAAATGCAGGGACTTTCACCCCTCCACTTT. Its protein is CASSEMQGLSPLHF.

The chain carries TRBV2 and TRBJ1-2; the match to TRBD1 covers 10 bases. Per the germline V gene, CDR1 is SNHLY and CDR2 is FYNNEI. V shed 4 bases, J shed 7 bases, and the junction held 9 bases outside the gene matches. The CDR3 runs 15 residues. The CDR3 reads CASSGQGAHGVGYTF. CDR3 DNA sequence: TGTGCCAGCAGTGGACAGGGGGCCCATGGGGTTGGCTACACCTTC.

This clone was found a few times. The rearrangement uses TRBV2 and TRBJ1-3; 7 positions agree with TRBD1. This CDR3 is 17 amino acids long. The germline V gene has CDR1 SNHLY and CDR2 FYNNEI. The ends lost 7 bases at V and 0 bases at J; junction bases unmatched: 12. The CDR3 DNA reads as TGTGCCAGCAAGGACCCTTCAGGGGGAAGCTCTGGAAACACCATATATTTT. It codes for CASKDPSGGSSGNTIYF.

The chain couples TRBV15 to TRBJ1-1; D perhaps matches TRBD1 (5 bases). CDR3 length equals 16 residues. V was pared by 0 bases and J by 0 bases, with 11 bases between. CDR1 is LNHNV and CDR2 is YYDKDF in the germline V gene (reference sequence). CDR3 loop: CATSRDPGKLNTEAFF. The DNA of the CDR3 is TGTGCCACCAGCAGAGATCCAGGGAAACTGAACACTGAAGCTTTCTTT.

The V call is TRBV3-1 (or the pseudogene TRBV3-2), the J call TRBJ1-3, with 8 bases aligning to TRBD1. The CDR3 sequence is 14 residues long. Trimming cost V 4 bases and J 6 bases; bases outside gene matches: 5. The germline CDR1 and CDR2 sequences are LGHDT and YNNKEL (reference sequence). The CDR3 protein is CASSRGQGLNTIYF. The CDR3 nucleotides read TGTGCCAGCAGCCGTGGACAGGGCTTAAACACCATATATTTT.

The rearrangement uses TRBV15 and TRBJ2-1; 11 bases map to TRBD2. The CDR3 consists of 17 residues. In germline, CDR1 is LNHNV, CDR2 YYDKDF (reference sequence). Trimming cost V 2 bases and J 4 bases; bases outside gene matches: 7. CDR3 coding DNA: TGTGCCACCAGCAGACCCCAAGGGACTAGCGGATACAATGAGCAGTTCTTC. Translated, it gives CATSRPQGTSGYNEQFF.

The rearrangement joins TRBV5-6 to TRBJ2-7; 10 bases align to TRBD2. The J segment lost 2 bases and the V segment lost 4 bases, leaving 6 bases of the junction unmatched. Per germline, CDR1 SGHDT and CDR2 YYEEEE. This CDR3 is 15 amino acids long. CDR3 DNA sequence: TGTGCCAGCAGCCCGACTAGCGGGCACCCCTACGAGCAGTACTTC. It translates to CASSPTSGHPYEQYF.

The genes are TRBV4-3 and TRBJ1-2; possibly TRBD1 for D (5 bases). The CDR3 is made up of 13 amino acids. Germline V CDR1 and CDR2: LGHNA, YSLEER. With 2 bases removed from V and 3 bases from J, the gap between germline ends came to 7 bases. Here the CDR3 DNA reads TGCGCCAGCAGCCAACCAGGGTACTATGGCTACACCTTC. This codes for CASSQPGYYGYTF.

CDR3 loop: CASSRGQGLYEQYF. CDR3 in DNA: TGTGCCAGCAGCCGAGGACAGGGGTTATACGAGCAGTACTTC. The chain joins TRBV14 to TRBJ2-7, with 9 nucleotides matching TRBD1. Germline values: CDR1 SGHDN, CDR2 FVKESK. This CDR3 contains 14 residues. V trimming: 4 bases; J trimming: 4 bases; junction bases outside the gene matches: 5.

The rearrangement links TRBV14 to TRBJ1-2; D gene unclear. Germline CDR1 is SGHDN and CDR2 is FVKESK. The CDR3 sequence is 15 residues long. Trimming removed 4 bases from V and 2 bases from J, with 14 bases in between. This CDR3 reads CASSLWTGINYGYTF. The CDR3 nucleotides read TGTGCCAGCAGCCTATGGACCGGGATCAACTATGGCTACACCTTC.

V gene TRBV28 combines with J gene TRBJ2-7; 7 nucleotides agree with TRBD1. Germline lookup yields CDR1 MDHEN and CDR2 SYDVKM. V lost 7 bases and J lost 1; bases outside the gene matches: 7. CDR3 size: 14 residues. The CDR3 DNA reads TGTGCCAGCACTATTCCGGGACAGTCCTACGAGCAGTACTTC. It yields the protein CASTIPGQSYEQYF.

In this sample, this clone turned up a few times. The rearrangement uses TRBV7-9 and TRBJ2-5, with D perhaps matching TRBD2 (6 bases). The CDR3 is 16 amino acids. V lost 5 bases to trimming and J lost 1 base, with 17 bases between them. Germline-derived CDR1 and CDR2 are SEHNR and FQNEAQ (reference sequence). CDR3 protein: CASSQWIAVVQETQYF. The DNA of the CDR3 is TGTGCCAGCAGCCAATGGATAGCGGTAGTCCAAGAGACCCAGTACTTC.

The rearrangement joins TRBV19 to TRBJ2-1; 10 bases match TRBD2. The CDR3 length is 15 residues. Germline CDR1 is LNHDA and CDR2 is SQIVND (reference sequence). Unmatched junction bases numbered 5, after V lost 5 bases and J lost 4 bases. CDR3 DNA sequence: TGTGCCAGTAGTCAACTAGCGGGGTCGTACAATGAGCAGTTCTTC. Its protein product is CASSQLAGSYNEQFF.

This chain links TRBV9 with TRBJ2-5, with TRBD2 matching over 8 bases. The CDR3 has 14 residues. The trim removed 3 bases at V and 1 base at J, leaving 2 bases unmatched. Germline loops: CDR1 SGDLS, CDR2 YYNGEE. CDR3 DNA sequence: TGTGCCAGCAGCGCCGGACTAGCCCAAGAGACCCAGTACTTC. It codes for CASSAGLAQETQYF.

The gene calls are TRBV28 and TRBJ2-5; 12 bases agree with TRBD2. Germline-derived CDR1 and CDR2 are MDHEN and SYDVKM. V shed 8 bases and J 13 bases; nucleotides not matched to a gene: 14. The CDR3 is made up of 14 amino acids. Here the CDR3 reads CASGTGLAGFGGYF. CDR3 coding DNA: TGTGCCAGCGGGACGGGACTAGCGGGTTTTGGGGGGTACTTC. Looking up the rest from reference TRBV28 and TRBJ2-5 gives the full variable domain: DVKVTQSSRYLVKRTGEKVFLECVQDMDHENMFWYRQDPGLGLRLIYFSYDVKMKEKGDIPEGYSVSREKKERFSLILESASTNQTSMYLCASGTGLAGFGGYFGPGTRLLVL.

Of note for this clone: At one end the junction does not follow the germline gene, possibly because of a read error. This rearrangement joins TRBV7-7 to TRBJ2-5; a weak D match, TRBD2 (5 bases). The CDR3 runs to 15 residues. Germline CDR1 reads SSHAT; CDR2 reads FNYEAQ (reference sequence). CDR3 in amino acids: CASSDKRDPGETQYF. CDR3 nucleotide sequence: TGTGCTAGCAGCGATAAACGGGATCCCGGTGAGACCCAGTACTTC.

This clone came up a few times. The V gene is TRBV19, the J gene TRBJ1-5; TRBD1 agrees at 9 bases. The germline V gene encodes CDR1 LNHDA and CDR2 SQIVND (reference sequence). The CDR3 covers 18 residues. Trimming cost V 5 bases and J 5 bases; bases outside gene matches: 16. The CDR3 reads CASSQYTKGTGIYQPQHF. The CDR3 bases are TGTGCCAGTAGTCAATACACCAAAGGGACAGGGATCTATCAGCCCCAGCATTTT. Filled out from reference TRBV19 and TRBJ1-5, the complete variable domain reads DGGITQSPKYLFRKEGQNVTLSCEQNLNHDAMYWYRQDPGQGLRLIYYSQIVNDFQKGDIAEGYSVSREKKESFPLTVTSAQKNPTAFYLCASSQYTKGTGIYQPQHFGDGTRLSIL.

V and J are TRBV30 and TRBJ1-2, with D unclear. The CDR3 has 12 amino acids. Trimming removed 2 bases at V and 6 bases at J, with 10 bases between. Germline values: CDR1 GTSNPN, CDR2 SVGIG (reference sequence). Here the CDR3 DNA reads TGTGCCTGGAGTTGGGAGGGTAATGGCTACACCTTC. This gives the protein CAWSWEGNGYTF.

This clone was observed a handful of times. The J gene is TRBJ1-3, the V gene TRBV19; a possible D gene is TRBD1 (6 bases). There are 14 residues in the CDR3. The V end was cut by 7 bases, the J end by 1 base, with 11 bases between. Germline V gene lookup returns CDR1 LNHDA and CDR2 SQIVND (reference sequence). The CDR3 here is CASKDSSSGNTIYF. The CDR3 DNA sequence: TGTGCCAGTAAGGACAGCTCTTCTGGAAACACCATATATTTT.

The chain is built from TRBV25-1 and TRBJ1-1; D might be TRBD1 (5 bases). The germline gives CDR1 MGHDK, CDR2 SYGVNS. The CDR3 length is 15 residues. Trimming left V 5 bases short and J 3 bases short, with 16 bases between. The DNA for the CDR3 is TGTGCCAGCAGTCCGCGGGGACGGAGGGACACTGAAGCTTTCTTT. Amino acid sequence: CASSPRGRRDTEAFF.

This rearrangement joins TRBV4-3 to TRBJ2-1; 7 positions match TRBD1. Germline CDR1 and CDR2: LGHNA and YSLEER. The junction had 4 bases not matched to a gene; V was cut back by 5 bases and J by 0 bases. The CDR3 loop spans 15 amino acids. The CDR3, as DNA: TGCGCCAGCAGCTTGGACAGGAGCTCCTACAATGAGCAGTTCTTC. Translation gives CASSLDRSSYNEQFF.

This clone was seen a single time. This rearrangement joins TRBV3-1 (or the pseudogene TRBV3-2) to TRBJ2-7; 8 nucleotides agree with TRBD2. The CDR3 length is 14 residues. The J segment lost 4 bases and the V segment lost 7 bases, leaving 9 bases of the junction unmatched. Germline CDR1 LGHDT, CDR2 YNNKEL (reference sequence). The CDR3 coding sequence is TGTGCCAGCACACGAAAGACTAGCGAATACGAGCAGTACTTC. This codes for CASTRKTSEYEQYF.

This chain uses TRBV5-4 with TRBJ2-2; 7 bases line up with TRBD1. This CDR3 has 17 amino acids. Germline assignment: CDR1 SGHNT and CDR2 YYREEE (reference sequence). After removal of 4 bases from V and 2 bases from J, the junction contained 11 bases not matched to a gene. The CDR3 spells CASSRSTGERNTGELFF. The CDR3 bases are TGTGCCAGCAGCCGAAGTACAGGGGAGAGAAACACCGGGGAGCTGTTTTTT. Drawing the rest from reference TRBV5-4 and TRBJ2-2, the complete variable domain is ETGVTQSPTHLIKTRGQQVTLRCSSQSGHNTVSWYQQALGQGPQFIFQYYREEENGRGNFPPRFSGLQFPNYSSELNVNALELDDSALYLCASSRSTGERNTGELFFGEGSRLTVL.

This chain links TRBV4-3 with TRBJ2-1; D uncertain. V was cut by 3 bases and J by 3 bases, with 12 bases left in between. CDR1 and CDR2 from the germline V gene are LGHNA and YSLEER. There are 15 residues in the CDR3. In nucleotides, the CDR3 is TGCGCCAGCAGCCATCAGATGGTCAACTACAATGAGCAGTTCTTC. It yields the protein CASSHQMVNYNEQFF.

The sample holds one count of this clone. This sequence joins TRBV3-1 (or the pseudogene TRBV3-2) and TRBJ2-7; D is unresolved. Germline CDR1 reads LGHDT; CDR2 reads YNNKEL (reference sequence). Trimming left V 1 base short and J 6 bases short, with 7 bases between. CDR3 length: 12 residues. As DNA, the CDR3 is TGTGCCAGCAGCCAAGGGCATGGCGAGCAGTACTTC. Amino acids: CASSQGHGEQYF.

The genes are TRBV4-3 and TRBJ2-3; 11 nucleotides line up with TRBD1. This CDR3 contains 16 residues. The germline V gene has CDR1 LGHNA and CDR2 YSLEER. V lost 4 bases to trimming and J lost 3 bases; unmatched junction nucleotides: 6. The CDR3 loop is CASSLGGTGGTDTQYF. CDR3 bases: TGCGCCAGCAGCCTCGGAGGGACAGGGGGGACAGATACGCAGTATTTT.

The chain is built from TRBV7-6 and TRBJ2-3; TRBD2 matches at 12 bases. Germline CDR1 reads SGHVS; CDR2 reads FNYEAQ. This CDR3 comprises 17 residues. V lost 0 bases and J lost 5; bases outside the gene matches: 6. The CDR3 loop reads CASSLARLAGDLDTQYF. The CDR3 bases are TGTGCCAGCAGCTTAGCGCGACTAGCGGGAGATCTAGATACGCAGTATTTT.

The V call is TRBV6-2 or TRBV6-3, the J call TRBJ2-1; D uncertain. The CDR3 runs 13 residues. Germline-derived CDR1 and CDR2 are MNHEY and SVGEGT. Trimming removed 0 bases from V and 7 bases from J, with 7 bases in between. In DNA, the CDR3 is TGTGCCAGCAGTTACTCCAGGTTAAATGAGCAGTTCTTC. Encoded protein: CASSYSRLNEQFF.

J is TRBJ1-1 and V is TRBV10-3, with D tentatively TRBD1 (6 bases). Per germline, CDR1 ENHRY and CDR2 SYGVKD. Trimming removed 6 bases from V and 1 base from J, with 9 bases in between. The CDR3 covers 13 residues. In nucleotides, the CDR3 is TGTGCCATCAGCGGGACATCGAACACTGAAGCTTTCTTT. This encodes CAISGTSNTEAFF.

The V gene is TRBV19, the J gene TRBJ2-1; TRBD1 might be the D (6 bases). Trimming pared 4 bases from V and 9 bases from J, leaving 22 bases between. CDR3 length equals 16 residues. Germline CDR1 is LNHDA and CDR2 is SQIVND (reference sequence). The CDR3 nucleotides read TGTGCCAGTAGTACACCGATGACAGGACCTTTAGGTGAGCAGTTCTTC. This gives the protein CASSTPMTGPLGEQFF.